The clone carrying this T cell receptor beta chain was recorded only once. The antigen remains undetermined. This sample was taken from a study of T cell responses to AZD1222 COVID-19 vaccine. Regarding the study as a whole: Baseline seropositives among AZD1222 recipients totaled only five to seven. Spike was spanned by vaccine-associated CD4 TCRs, which were dominant at 160-218 and 743-854. Clonal diversity was possibly underestimated, and the donors were mostly white British, with more females. Elevations in Spike-specific TCR breadth and depth followed administration of two AZD1222 doses.

Germline values: CDR1 MNHEY, CDR2 SVGAGI. V lost 2 bases and J lost 5; bases outside the gene matches: 3. The CDR3 consists of 14 residues. Repertoires were generated with immunoSEQ multiplex PCR, while TCRdb's copy carries only in-frame clones and drops some. The sample records 95,000 to 150,000 clones, about 90% being singletons. This clonotype originated in an adult in good health. The rearrangement links TRBV6-5 to TRBJ2-1; 7 bases line up with TRBD2. The material was peripheral blood, obtained on day 0 of MenACWY control vaccination. CDR3 in DNA: TGTGCCAGCAGTTACGGGACTACCAACAATGAGCAGTTCTTC. It translates to CASSYGTTNNEQFF.